A selection of T cell receptor beta chains follows, all from one sample in a study of T cell clonotyping in hematopoietic cell transplantation. Profiled with immunoSEQ multiplex PCR; TCRdb holds only in-frame clones, not every one. The sample has approximately 30,000 clones, approximately 94% seen once. Sequencing input: peripheral blood mononuclear cells. All receptors come from a man aged 50 to 59 in good health. Some clones in this sample may be carry-over from other donors' samples. Each CDR3 is given without its conserved first and last residue.

v_gene: TRBV4-3; j_gene: TRBJ1-2; len: 13; CDR3aa: ASSQESLANYGYT
v_gene: TRBV30; j_gene: TRBJ2-3; len: 16; CDR3aa: AWSVSSSGGAGGDTQY
v_gene: TRBV6-5; j_gene: TRBJ2-7; len: 13; CDR3aa: ASSSGTGSIYEQY
v_gene: TRBV15; j_gene: TRBJ1-2; len: 14; CDR3aa: ATSRGQRTERGGYT
v_gene: TRBV4-3; j_gene: TRBJ1-2; len: 15; CDR3aa: ASSQEEGRTSLFGYT
v_gene: TRBV9; j_gene: TRBJ2-3; len: 13; CDR3aa: ASSVVTTSTDTQY
v_gene: TRBV19; j_gene: TRBJ1-4; len: 15; CDR3aa: ASSNQAAKITNEKLF
v_gene: TRBV11-2; j_gene: TRBJ1-3; len: 14; CDR3aa: ASSLWDTAGGNTIY
v_gene: TRBV5-4; j_gene: TRBJ1-1; len: 12; CDR3aa: ASSLSGGGTEAF
v_gene: TRBV5-1; j_gene: TRBJ2-7; len: 11; CDR3aa: ASSPIDIHEQY
v_gene: TRBV30; j_gene: TRBJ2-7; len: 11; CDR3aa: AWGQGGAYEQY
v_gene: TRBV29-1; j_gene: TRBJ1-2; len: 11; CDR3aa: SAGDSTAYGYT
v_gene: TRBV6-5; j_gene: TRBJ2-1; len: 12; CDR3aa: ASSRGGDFYEQF
v_gene: TRBV28; j_gene: TRBJ1-3; len: 11; CDR3aa: ASLTGAGNTIY
v_gene: TRBV4-2; j_gene: TRBJ1-3; len: 14; CDR3aa: ASSQELGTAGNTIY
v_gene: TRBV19; j_gene: TRBJ2-2; len: 12; CDR3aa: ASSRNSGTGELF
v_gene: TRBV19; j_gene: TRBJ1-5; len: 12; CDR3aa: ASSAYPLDQPQH